The 25 T cell receptor beta chains presented below share a single source sample, sequenced in a study of CD8 T cells in Susac syndrome. The RNA, roughly 0.45 to 1 ug, was put through reverse transcription using random hexamers. TCRdb re-derived calls from the immunoSEQ multiplex PCR reads in MiXCR, one entry per CDR3 protein. The repertoire has approximately 190,000 distinct CDR3 sequences, 91% of them found once; the top ten carry around 0.079%. The source material was CD4+ T cells from PBMCs. Every receptor here comes from a human donor with Susac syndrome.

The CDR3 spells CAWTHPTTGGRGKTQYF. The DNA for the CDR3 is TGTGCCTGGACCCACCCTACGACGGGGGGTAGGGGGAAGACCCAGTACTTC. The rearrangement joins TRBV30 to TRBJ2-5; D may be TRBD2 (7 bases). CDR1 and CDR2 (germline): GTSNPN, SVGIG (reference sequence). This CDR3 has 17 residues. Trimming took off 4 bases at V and 6 bases at J, with 27 bases between the two ends.

This sequence joins TRBV20-1 and TRBJ2-7; no firm D call. V was cut by 3 bases and J by 3 bases, with 6 bases left in between. The CDR3 runs to 11 residues. From germline, CDR1 is DFQATT and CDR2 SNEGSKA (reference sequence). The CDR3: CSASGYYEQYF. The DNA for the CDR3 is TGCAGTGCTAGCGGCTACTACGAGCAGTACTTC.

The J gene is TRBJ2-1, the V gene TRBV10-3; maybe TRBD1 (5 bases). The CDR3 has 14 amino acids. Between the trimmed V and J ends, which lost 3 bases and 4 bases, there was a span of 10 bases. Per the germline V gene, CDR1 is ENHRY and CDR2 is SYGVKD. In DNA form, the CDR3 reads TGTGCCATCAGTGAACGACAGACATACAATGAGCAGTTCTTC. Translation gives CAISERQTYNEQFF.

This clonotype was observed a single time. The chain links TRBV10-3 to TRBJ2-7, with D perhaps TRBD1 or TRBD2 (5 bases each). The CDR3 length is 12 residues. The V gene lost 10 bases and the J gene lost 2 bases, with 12 bases spanning the gap. Germline CDR1 ENHRY, CDR2 SYGVKD. CDR3 sequence (DNA): TGTGCCACCGGTTGGGGGACCTACGAGCAGTACTTC. This sequence encodes CATGWGTYEQYF.

A few counts support this clonotype. This chain links TRBV19 with TRBJ1-1; 7 bases fit TRBD1. The CDR3 spans 14 residues. Germline-derived CDR1 and CDR2 are LNHDA and SQIVND (reference sequence). V lost 5 bases, J lost 1 base, and 4 bases stayed unmatched. CDR3 sequence (DNA): TGTGCCAGTAGTCCGGGACAGCAGAACACTGAAGCTTTCTTT. It encodes CASSPGQQNTEAFF.

The genes are TRBV5-8 and TRBJ1-2, with D perhaps TRBD1 (5 bases). The CDR3 has 14 amino acids. Germline values: CDR1 SGHTS, CDR2 YDEGEE. The ends were cut back, 3 bases at V and 8 bases at J, with 17 bases in the middle. In DNA, the CDR3 is TGTGCCAGCAGCTGGCCGGGACTGAAGGGGGGCTACACCTTC. Residues: CASSWPGLKGGYTF.

The V gene is TRBV6-2 or TRBV6-3, the J gene TRBJ2-3, with unresolved D. The CDR3 totals 14 residues. Germline assignment: CDR1 MNHEY and CDR2 SVGEGT. V was clipped by 2 bases and J by 2 bases, with 8 bases between them. The CDR3 DNA reads TGTGCCAGCAGTTACGCCCAGGCCACAGATACGCAGTATTTT. As protein: CASSYAQATDTQYF.

DNA of the CDR3: TGCAGCGTGGAACAGGGATCGTCCTACAATGAGCAGTTCTTC. Translated: CSVEQGSSYNEQFF. This chain uses TRBV29-1 with TRBJ2-1; D possibly corresponds to TRBD1 (6 bases). Trimming took off 6 bases at V and 1 base at J, with 13 bases between the two ends. The CDR3 runs 14 residues. Germline CDR1 reads SQVTM; CDR2 reads ANQGSEA.

This clonotype showed up just once. The chain carries TRBV18 and TRBJ2-3; D not resolved. The CDR3 is made up of 13 amino acids. Per germline, CDR1 KGHSH and CDR2 LQKENI. V was cut by 4 bases and J by 6 bases, with 11 bases left in between. The CDR3 nucleotides are TGTGCCAGCTCACGGATCCCTGGGGATACGCAGTATTTT. Its protein product is CASSRIPGDTQYF.

The rearrangement links TRBV4-1 to TRBJ2-7, with D maybe TRBD2 (6 bases). Germline-derived CDR1 and CDR2 are MGHRA and YSYEKL. V shed 2 bases and J shed 4 bases, with 18 bases lying between them. The CDR3 has 16 amino acids. Here the CDR3 DNA reads TGCGCCAGCAGCCAACGGTCGGAGGGGACTTCTTACGAGCAGTACTTC. Translating gives CASSQRSEGTSYEQYF.

The DNA for the CDR3 is TGTGCCAGCAGCCAAGCGAAGGGGACAGGGTCAGATACGCAGTATTTT. Translation: CASSQAKGTGSDTQYF. The V call is TRBV4-2, the J call TRBJ2-3; 9 bases fit TRBD1. Germline V gene sequence: CDR1 LGHNA, CDR2 YNFKEQ. V gave up 1 base and J gave up 4 bases; unmatched junction bases: 6. This CDR3 is built from 16 residues.

J is TRBJ1-1 and V is TRBV29-1; TRBD1 is a possible D gene (5 bases). With 3 bases removed from V and 10 bases from J, the gap between germline ends came to 12 bases. Looked up from germline, CDR1 is SQVTM and CDR2 is ANQGSEA. The CDR3 is made up of 11 amino acids. CDR3 nucleotides: TGCAGCGTTGATTCAGGGTTGGCAGCTTTCTTT. Protein sequence: CSVDSGLAAFF.

J is TRBJ2-7 and V is TRBV7-2, with D perhaps matching TRBD1 or TRBD2 (5 bases each). Trimming left V 3 bases short and J 6 bases short, with 18 bases between. From germline, CDR1 is SGHTA and CDR2 FQGNSA. This CDR3 is built from 15 residues. CDR3 nucleotide sequence: TGTGCCAGCAGCTTTTTTCGGGACCCGACCAGCGAGCAGTACTTC. Translating it yields CASSFFRDPTSEQYF.

This chain connects TRBV19 to TRBJ2-7; 8 bases match TRBD2. V was pared by 6 bases and J by 3 bases, with 7 bases of the junction left unmatched. Germline lookup yields CDR1 LNHDA and CDR2 SQIVND (reference sequence). The length of the CDR3 is 14 residues. CDR3 bases: TGTGCCAGTAGCCCTTTTGCGGGAGGCTACGAGCAGTACTTC. Translating gives CASSPFAGGYEQYF. The full variable domain, with the rest looked up from reference TRBV19 and TRBJ2-7, is DGGITQSPKYLFRKEGQNVTLSCEQNLNHDAMYWYRQDPGQGLRLIYYSQIVNDFQKGDIAEGYSVSREKKESFPLTVTSAQKNPTAFYLCASSPFAGGYEQYFGPGTRLTVT.

The CDR3 loop reads CASSPGDPGPQHF. In DNA form, the CDR3 reads TGTGCCAGCTCACCAGGGGACCCGGGGCCCCAGCATTTT. The rearrangement joins TRBV18 to TRBJ1-5; a possible D gene is TRBD1 (5 bases). Trimming took 2 bases from V and 9 from J, leaving 11 bases between them. Per germline, CDR1 KGHSH and CDR2 LQKENI. CDR3 size: 13 residues.

The genes are TRBV18 and TRBJ2-1; 9 nucleotides line up with TRBD1. V was clipped by 3 bases and J by 6 bases; unmatched bases: 3. There are 14 residues in the CDR3. Per the germline V gene, CDR1 is KGHSH and CDR2 is LQKENI. The CDR3 loop is CASSPETGGNEQFF. The CDR3 bases are TGTGCCAGCTCACCCGAGACAGGGGGCAATGAGCAGTTCTTC.

The chain employs TRBV7-9 and TRBJ2-4; D call uncertain. Trimming shortened V by 6 bases and J by 6 bases, and 6 bases separated the two germline ends. The germline gives CDR1 SEHNR, CDR2 FQNEAQ (reference sequence). There are 11 residues in the CDR3. This chain's CDR3 is CASRGSNIQYF. CDR3 nucleotide sequence: TGTGCCAGCAGAGGCTCAAACATTCAGTACTTC.

The chain employs TRBV6-5 and TRBJ1-1; maybe TRBD1 (6 bases). The CDR3 extends over 16 amino acids. Germline V lookup: CDR1 MNHEY, CDR2 SVGAGI. Trimming left V 4 bases short and J 5 bases short, with 20 bases between. CDR3 sequence: CASSSPGQPSATEAFF. CDR3 coding DNA: TGTGCCAGCAGTTCTCCAGGACAGCCATCGGCGACTGAAGCTTTCTTT.

J is TRBJ2-5 and V is TRBV24-1; D is ambiguous. The germline CDR1 and CDR2 sequences are KGHDR and SFDVKD. V lost 3 bases to trimming and J lost 5 bases, with 3 bases between them. The CDR3 sequence is 11 residues long. The CDR3 DNA is TGTGCCACCAGTGATCGGGAGACCCAGTACTTC. This translates into CATSDRETQYF.

Notes on this clonotype: Its ends do not fully match the called genes, so a read error is possible. The chain uses TRBV20-1 and TRBJ2-3; 7 bases are shared with TRBD1. The germline V gene encodes CDR1 DFQATT and CDR2 SNEGSKA (reference sequence). The CDR3 is made up of 17 amino acids. The CDR3: CSARETGRIYRTDTQYF. CDR3 in DNA: TGCAGTGCGAGAGAGACAGGGCGAATCTACCGCACAGATACGCAGTATTTT.

The V and J genes are TRBV19 and TRBJ1-5; D perhaps matches TRBD1 (5 bases). Looked up from germline, CDR1 is LNHDA and CDR2 is SQIVND (reference sequence). This CDR3 contains 14 residues. Trimming pared 10 bases from V and 6 bases from J, leaving 19 bases between. DNA of the CDR3: TGTGCCACCGCTGTTGTGGGGGGAGGTCAGCCCCAGCATTTT. Translating it yields CATAVVGGGQPQHF.

This chain connects TRBV29-1 to TRBJ1-1; TRBD1 is a possible D gene (5 bases). V lost 5 bases, J lost 5 bases, and 15 bases lay in between. Germline V gene lookup returns CDR1 SQVTM and CDR2 ANQGSEA. CDR3 size: 13 residues. The CDR3 coding sequence is TGCAGCGTTATTCGGGGGATAGGGACTGAAGCTTTCTTT. Its translation: CSVIRGIGTEAFF. Filled out from reference TRBV29-1 and TRBJ1-1, the complete variable domain reads SAVISQKPSRDICQRGTSLTIQCQVDSQVTMMFWYRQQPGQSLTLIATANQGSEATYESGFVIDKFPISRPNLTFSTLTVSNMSPEDSSIYLCSVIRGIGTEAFFGQGTRLTVV.

The genes are TRBV30 and TRBJ1-5; 8 positions match TRBD1. In germline, CDR1 is GTSNPN, CDR2 SVGIG (reference sequence). V gave up 2 bases and J gave up 4 bases; unmatched junction bases: 4. This CDR3 has 14 residues. The DNA of the CDR3 is TGTGCCTGGAGTTTAGGACAGGGTAATCAGCCCCAGCATTTT. Amino acid sequence: CAWSLGQGNQPQHF.

V is TRBV20-1 and J is TRBJ2-3, with 7 positions matching TRBD2. J gave up 2 bases and V 0 bases, and 8 bases lay outside the gene matches. Germline lookup yields CDR1 DFQATT and CDR2 SNEGSKA (reference sequence). This CDR3 has 16 residues. In DNA form, the CDR3 reads TGCAGTGCTAGAGATTCGGCTAGCGGATTCACAGATACGCAGTATTTT. This gives the protein CSARDSASGFTDTQYF.

V and J are TRBV4-1 and TRBJ1-2; weak D call: TRBD1 (6 bases). Trimming took 1 base from V and 6 from J, leaving 12 bases between them. This CDR3 comprises 14 residues. Germline-derived CDR1 and CDR2 are MGHRA and YSYEKL. CDR3 coding DNA: TGCGCCAGCAGCCAAGTCGGACAGAGTAATGGCTACACCTTC. It encodes CASSQVGQSNGYTF.